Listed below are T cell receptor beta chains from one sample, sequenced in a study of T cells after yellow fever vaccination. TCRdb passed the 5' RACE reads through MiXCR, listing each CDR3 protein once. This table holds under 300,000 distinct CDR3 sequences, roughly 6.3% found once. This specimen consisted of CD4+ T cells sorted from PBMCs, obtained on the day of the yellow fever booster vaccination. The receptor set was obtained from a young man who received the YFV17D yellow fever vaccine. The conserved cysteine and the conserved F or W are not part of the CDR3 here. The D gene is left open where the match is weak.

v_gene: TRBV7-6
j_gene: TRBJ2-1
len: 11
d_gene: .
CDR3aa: ASSLVVDNEQF

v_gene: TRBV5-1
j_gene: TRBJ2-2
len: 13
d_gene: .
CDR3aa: ASSPGHANTGELF

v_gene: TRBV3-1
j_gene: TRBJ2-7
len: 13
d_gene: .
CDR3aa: ASSQFRDPSSEQY

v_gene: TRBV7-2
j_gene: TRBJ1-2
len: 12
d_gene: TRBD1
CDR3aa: ASSDRGLPYGYT

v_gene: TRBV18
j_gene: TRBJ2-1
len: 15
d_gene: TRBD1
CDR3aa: ASSPVDRAATPNEQF

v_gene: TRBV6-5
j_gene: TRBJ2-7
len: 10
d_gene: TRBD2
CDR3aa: ASKRGAYEQY

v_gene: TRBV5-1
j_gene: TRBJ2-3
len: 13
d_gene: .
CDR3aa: ASSLDSSSTDTQY

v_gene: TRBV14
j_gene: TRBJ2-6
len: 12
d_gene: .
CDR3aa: ASSQLSGANVLT

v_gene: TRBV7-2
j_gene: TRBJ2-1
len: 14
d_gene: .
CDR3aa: ASSLAGAGSYNEQF

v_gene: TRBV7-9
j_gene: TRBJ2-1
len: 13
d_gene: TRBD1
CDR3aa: ASSFLGTGGNEQF

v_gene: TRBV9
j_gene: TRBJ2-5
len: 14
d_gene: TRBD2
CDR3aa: ASSVGTSGRVETQY

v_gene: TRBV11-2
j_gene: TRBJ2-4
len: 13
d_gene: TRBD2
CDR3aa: ASSLGGTTKNIQY

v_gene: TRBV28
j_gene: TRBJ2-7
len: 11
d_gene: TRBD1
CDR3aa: ASVRTGGYEQY

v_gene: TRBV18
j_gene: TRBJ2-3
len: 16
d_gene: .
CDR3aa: ASSPLQYNRGGTDTQY

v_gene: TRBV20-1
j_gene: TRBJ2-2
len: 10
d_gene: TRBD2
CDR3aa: SLAGLTGELF

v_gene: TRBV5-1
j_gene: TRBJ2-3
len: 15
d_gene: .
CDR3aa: ASSPSPGKRGTDTQY

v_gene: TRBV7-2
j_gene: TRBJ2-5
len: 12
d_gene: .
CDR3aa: ASSLTREQETQY

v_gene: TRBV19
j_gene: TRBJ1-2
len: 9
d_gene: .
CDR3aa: ASRGSYGYT